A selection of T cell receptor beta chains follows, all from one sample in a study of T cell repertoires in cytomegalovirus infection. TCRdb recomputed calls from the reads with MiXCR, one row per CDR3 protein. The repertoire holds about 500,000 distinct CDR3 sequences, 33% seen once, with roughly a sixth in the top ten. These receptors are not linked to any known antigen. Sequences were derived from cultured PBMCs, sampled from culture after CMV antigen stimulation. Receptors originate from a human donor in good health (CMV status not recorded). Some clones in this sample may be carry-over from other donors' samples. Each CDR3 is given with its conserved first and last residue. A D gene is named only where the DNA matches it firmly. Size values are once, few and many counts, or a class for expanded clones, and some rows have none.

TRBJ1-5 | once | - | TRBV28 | CASSFSFSTNQPQHF | TGTGCCAGCAGTTTTTCTTTTTCGACCAATCAGCCCCAGCATTTT
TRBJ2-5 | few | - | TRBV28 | CASMGRGTETQYF | TGTGCCAGCATGGGAAGGGGTACGGAGACCCAGTACTTC
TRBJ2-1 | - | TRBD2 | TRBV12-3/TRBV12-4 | CASRWGPVGREGEQFF | TGTGCCAGCAGATGGGGCCCGGTTGGTCGGGAGGGTGAGCAGTTCTTC
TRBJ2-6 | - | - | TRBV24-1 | CATSHRDPFSGANVLTF | TGTGCCACCAGTCACAGGGACCCCTTCTCTGGGGCCAACGTCCTGACTTTC
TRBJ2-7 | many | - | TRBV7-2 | CASSRGRVYEQYF | TGTGCCAGCAGCCGGGGACGCGTCTACGAGCAGTACTTC
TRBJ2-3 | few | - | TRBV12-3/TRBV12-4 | CASGPSLSSTDTQYF | TGTGCCAGCGGACCTTCCCTGAGTAGCACAGATACGCAGTATTTT
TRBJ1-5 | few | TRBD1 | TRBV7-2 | CASSDLGGRGQPQHF | TGTGCCAGCAGCGACCTAGGGGGCCGGGGTCAGCCCCAGCATTTT
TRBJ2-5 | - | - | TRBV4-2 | CASSQDGLTTQETQYF | TGTGCCAGCAGCCAAGATGGGCTAACAACCCAAGAGACCCAGTACTTC
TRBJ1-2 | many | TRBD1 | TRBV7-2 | CASSGAGGGYTF | TGTGCCAGCAGTGGGGCAGGGGGTGGCTACACCTTC
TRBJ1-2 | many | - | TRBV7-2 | CASSLEHGYTF | TGTGCCAGCAGCTTAGAACATGGCTACACCTTC
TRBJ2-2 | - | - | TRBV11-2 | CASSFGWGTGELFF | TGTGCCAGCAGCTTTGGTTGGGGCACCGGGGAGCTGTTTTTT
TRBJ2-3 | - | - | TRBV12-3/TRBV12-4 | CASSPARLADTQYF | TGTGCCAGCAGCCCGGCCAGGCTGGCAGATACGCAGTATTTT
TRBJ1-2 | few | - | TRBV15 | CATMGPNNYGYTF | TGTGCCACCATGGGTCCTAATAACTATGGCTACACCTTC
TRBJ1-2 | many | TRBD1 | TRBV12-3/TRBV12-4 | CASSGQGKYGYTF | TGTGCCAGCAGCGGACAGGGGAAATATGGCTACACCTTC
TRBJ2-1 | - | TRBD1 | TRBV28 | CASSLWTSGGMEQFF | TGTGCCAGCAGTTTATGGACCTCAGGGGGCATGGAGCAGTTCTTC
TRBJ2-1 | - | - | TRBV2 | CASSERANEQFF | TGTGCCAGCAGTGAACGGGCCAATGAGCAGTTCTTC
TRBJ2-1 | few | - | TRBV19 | CASSIGLARDNEQFF | TGTGCCAGTAGTATTGGGCTAGCGAGGGACAATGAGCAGTTCTTC
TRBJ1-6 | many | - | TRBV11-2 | CASSIIPTGFGSPLHF | TGTGCCAGCAGCATTATTCCTACAGGGTTCGGTTCACCCCTCCACTTT
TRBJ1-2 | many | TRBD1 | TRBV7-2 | CASSLVQGANYGYTF | TGTGCCAGCAGCTTAGTGCAGGGGGCGAACTATGGCTACACCTTC
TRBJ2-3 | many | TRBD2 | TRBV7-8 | CASSFGLAGTDTQYF | TGTGCCAGCAGCTTTGGACTAGCGGGCACAGATACGCAGTATTTT
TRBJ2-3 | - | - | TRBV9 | CASSVEASRTDTQYF | TGTGCCAGCAGCGTAGAAGCTTCTAGGACAGATACGCAGTATTTT
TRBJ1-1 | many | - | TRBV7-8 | CASSLGRAALNTEAFF | TGTGCCAGCAGCTTAGGAAGAGCTGCTTTGAACACTGAAGCTTTCTTT
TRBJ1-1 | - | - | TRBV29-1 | CSVVFGPEAFF | TGCAGCGTTGTGTTCGGGCCTGAAGCTTTCTTT
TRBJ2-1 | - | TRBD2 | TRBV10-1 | CASSDISRAGEVAYNEQFF | TGCGCCAGCAGTGATATATCCAGAGCGGGAGAAGTGGCTTACAATGAGCAGTTCTTC
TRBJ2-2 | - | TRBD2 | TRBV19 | CASSIDPRLGLAGRTGELFF | TGTGCCAGTAGTATAGATCCTCGGTTGGGACTAGCGGGAAGGACCGGGGAGCTGTTTTTT
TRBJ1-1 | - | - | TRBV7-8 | CASSFSGVSGNTEAFF | TGTGCCAGCAGCTTTTCGGGGGTTTCGGGGAACACTGAAGCTTTCTTT
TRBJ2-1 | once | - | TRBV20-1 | CSAERGVLEQFF | TGCAGTGCCGAAAGGGGGGTTCTTGAGCAGTTCTTC
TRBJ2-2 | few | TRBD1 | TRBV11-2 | CASSPGTGVYHRTGELFF | TGTGCCAGCAGCCCCGGGACAGGGGTGTATCATCGGACCGGGGAGCTGTTTTTT
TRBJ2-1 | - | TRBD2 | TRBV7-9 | CASSLASGGERKQFF | TGTGCCAGCAGCTTAGCGAGCGGGGGTGAAAGGAAGCAGTTCTTC
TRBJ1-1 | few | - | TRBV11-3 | CASSLDWLLEGHSNTEAFF | TGTGCCAGCAGCTTAGATTGGTTATTGGAGGGACACTCGAACACTGAAGCTTTCTTT
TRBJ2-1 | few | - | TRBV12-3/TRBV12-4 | CASRPEGTGSYNEQFF | TGTGCCAGCAGACCAGAAGGGACTGGCTCCTACAATGAGCAGTTCTTC
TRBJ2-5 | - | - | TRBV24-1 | CATPRSRDCQETQYF | TGTGCCACCCCCAGGTCGAGGGATTGTCAAGAGACCCAGTACTTC
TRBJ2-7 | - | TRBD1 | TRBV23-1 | CASSQLQGRTPNEQYF | TGCGCCAGCAGTCAACTACAGGGGAGAACTCCTAACGAGCAGTACTTC
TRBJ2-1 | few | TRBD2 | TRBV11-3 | CASSPGSAGGVDEQFF | TGTGCCAGCAGCCCCGGGTCGGCGGGAGGGGTGGATGAGCAGTTCTTC
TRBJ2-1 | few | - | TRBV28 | CASSRTSVYNEQFF | TGTGCCAGCAGTCGGACTTCCGTCTACAATGAGCAGTTCTTC
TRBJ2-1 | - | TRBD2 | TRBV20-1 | CSARASGNNEQFF | TGCAGTGCTAGAGCTAGCGGGAACAATGAGCAGTTCTTC
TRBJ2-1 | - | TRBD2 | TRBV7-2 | CASSPSQFGGSTQFF | TGTGCCAGCAGCCCCTCTCAATTCGGCGGGAGTACGCAGTTCTTC
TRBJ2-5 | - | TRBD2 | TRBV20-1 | CSAPTSGQTQYF | TGCAGTGCGCCAACTAGCGGTCAGACCCAGTACTTC
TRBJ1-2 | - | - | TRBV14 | CASSQDLQGSGYTF | TGTGCCAGCAGCCAAGATCTCCAAGGGTCTGGCTACACCTTC
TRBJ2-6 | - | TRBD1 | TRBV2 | CASRVWGQGALGANVLTF | TGTGCCAGCAGAGTATGGGGACAGGGGGCGCTTGGGGCCAACGTCCTGACTTTC
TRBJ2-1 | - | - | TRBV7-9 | CASSLTGPSGNEQFF | TGTGCCAGCAGCTTAACCGGACCATCCGGCAATGAGCAGTTCTTC
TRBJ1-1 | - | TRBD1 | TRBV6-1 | CASGSSQGAFTEAFF | TGTGCCAGCGGGTCCTCACAGGGGGCCTTCACTGAAGCTTTCTTT
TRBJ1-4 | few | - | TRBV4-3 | CASSQQRGGNGEKLFF | TGCGCCAGCAGCCAACAAAGGGGGGGGAATGGTGAAAAACTGTTTTTT
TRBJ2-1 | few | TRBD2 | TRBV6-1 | CASNPSISGSVYNEQFF | TGTGCCAGCAATCCAAGCATAAGCGGGAGTGTCTACAATGAGCAGTTCTTC
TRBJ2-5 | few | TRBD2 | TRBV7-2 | CASSFGTSGSATQYF | TGTGCCAGCAGCTTTGGGACTAGCGGGAGTGCGACCCAGTACTTC
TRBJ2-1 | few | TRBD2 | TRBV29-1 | CSVEDSGGRDWGNNEQFF | TGCAGCGTTGAAGATTCGGGGGGTCGGGACTGGGGGAACAATGAGCAGTTCTTC
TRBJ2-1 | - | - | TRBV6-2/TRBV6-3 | CASSYDGLSYNEQFF | TGTGCCAGCAGTTACGACGGGTTATCCTACAATGAGCAGTTCTTC
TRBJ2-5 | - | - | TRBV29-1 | CSVAGAQETQYF | TGCAGCGTTGCCGGAGCTCAAGAGACCCAGTACTTC